This record looks at one T cell receptor beta chain sequence and its context. Its target is not known. This specimen comes from a study of cytomegalovirus exposure and HLA in healthy donors. Broader study findings: Links to common viral pathogens appeared, in a later analysis, for several of the most significant clusters. Previously analyzed data showed that most TCR beta V segments were productive at a frequency of about 87% or about 30%.

Primers: 60 Vbeta forward and 13 Jbeta reverse. Repertoires were generated with immunoSEQ multiplex PCR, while TCRdb's copy carries only in-frame clones and drops some. The repertoire holds approximately 160,000 clones, with more than 65% as singletons. The CDR3 runs to 14 residues. Germline values: CDR1 SNHLY, CDR2 FYNNEI. With 3 bases removed from V and 1 base from J, the gap between germline ends came to 9 bases. Healthy bone marrow donors made up the cohort. The rearrangement joins TRBV2 to TRBJ2-5, with D unresolved. This clonotype originated in a man aged 18 to 35 in good health and CMV-seropositive. Sequencing was performed on PBMCs. CDR3 sequence reads: CASSEAVIQETQYF. CDR3 sequence (DNA): TGTGCCAGCAGTGAGGCAGTTATCCAAGAGACCCAGTACTTC.